Shown below are 27 T cell receptor beta chains from a single sample sequenced in a study of Graves' ophthalmopathy and Graves' hyperthyroidism. The authors amplified TCR beta CDR3 regions from RNA transcripts. Amplification began with first-round RT-PCR using HTBI primers, then second-round multiplex PCR was performed. TCRdb independently ran MiXCR on the multiplex PCR reads; one entry per CDR3 protein. Of around 43,000 distinct CDR3 sequences listed, about 51% were seen once; the top ten hold 18%. Source material: peripheral blood. These receptors were collected from an adult man with Graves' ophthalmopathy.

In this sample, this clonotype turned up many times. The V gene is TRBV24-1, the J gene TRBJ2-1; 9 bases are shared with TRBD2. There are 15 residues in the CDR3. Germline V CDR1 and CDR2: KGHDR, SFDVKD. Trimming took 5 bases from V and 7 from J; bases not matched to a gene: 8. The CDR3 spells CATSGVSGRPNEQFF. The CDR3 DNA follows: TGTGCCACCAGTGGCGTTAGCGGGAGACCGAATGAGCAGTTCTTC.

The V call is TRBV6-6, the J call TRBJ2-3; D possibly corresponds to TRBD2 (5 bases). The V gene lost 5 bases and the J gene lost 0 bases, with 9 bases spanning the gap. CDR3 length equals 14 residues. The germline gives CDR1 MNHNY, CDR2 SVGAGI (reference sequence). In DNA form, the CDR3 reads TGTGCCAGCAGTGAGGGAGAGAGCACAGATACGCAGTATTTT. This gives the protein CASSEGESTDTQYF.

This clonotype was detected only a few times. This chain joins TRBV29-1 and TRBJ1-1; D gene uncertain. Germline V gene lookup returns CDR1 SQVTM and CDR2 ANQGSEA. The V end lost 4 bases, the J end lost 1 base, and 13 bases lay between the germline ends. The CDR3 extends over 14 amino acids. CDR3 coding DNA: TGCAGCGTTGGGCTAGGCACCAAGAACACTGAAGCTTTCTTT. Translating it yields CSVGLGTKNTEAFF.

The rearrangement uses TRBV25-1 and TRBJ2-7; no definite D call. The V gene's germline CDR1 is MGHDK and CDR2 SYGVNS. Trimming removed 4 bases at V and 4 bases at J, with 5 bases between. The CDR3 extends over 11 amino acids. The CDR3, as DNA: TGTGCCAGCAGTGCCTCTTACGAGCAGTACTTC. It codes for CASSASYEQYF.

This clonotype was picked up many times. As DNA, the CDR3 is TGCGCCAGCAGCCAAGAAGGTATTGGCCTTAACACTGAAGCTTTCTTT. It is translated as CASSQEGIGLNTEAFF. The chain couples TRBV4-1 to TRBJ1-1; D uncertain. The CDR3 contains 16 residues. With 0 bases removed from V and 2 bases from J, the gap between germline ends came to 13 bases. Germline assignment: CDR1 MGHRA and CDR2 YSYEKL.

J is TRBJ1-2 and V is TRBV11-2; 9 positions match TRBD1. Germline assignment: CDR1 SGHAT and CDR2 FQNNGV. This CDR3 is 10 amino acids long. V lost 6 bases and J lost 11; bases outside the gene matches: 1. Written as DNA, the CDR3 is TGTGCCAGCAGTGGGACAGGGTACACCTTC. As protein: CASSGTGYTF.

The chain carries TRBV20-1 and TRBJ2-1, with D maybe TRBD2 (6 bases). The V end was cut by 6 bases, the J end by 5 bases, with 17 bases between. CDR1 is DFQATT, CDR2 SNEGSKA, per germline (reference sequence). The CDR3 runs 14 residues. Here the CDR3 DNA reads TGCAGTGCCGTACGGCTAGCGTTTAACAATGAGCAGTTCTTC. It translates to CSAVRLAFNNEQFF.

This clonotype was counted once. A read error is possible here, since a much larger clone lies one base away. The conserved closing phenylalanine or tryptophan is absent in this CDR3, likely reflecting a read error. The CDR3 reads CASSNRGYEQFL. Here the CDR3 DNA reads TGTGCCAGCAGTAACAGGGGTTATGAGCAGTTCCTC. This rearrangement joins TRBV27 to TRBJ2-1, with 7 bases identical to TRBD1. The junction had 3 bases not matched to a gene; V was cut back by 5 bases and J by 8 bases. This CDR3 is 12 amino acids long. The V gene's germline CDR1 is MNHEY and CDR2 SMNVEV (reference sequence).

This clonotype was counted at least ten times. This chain uses TRBV7-9 with TRBJ1-1, with D possibly being TRBD1 (5 bases). The CDR3 sequence is 16 residues long. Germline V CDR1 and CDR2: SEHNR, FQNEAQ (reference sequence). The ends were cut back, 3 bases at V and 6 bases at J, with 20 bases in the middle. The CDR3 nucleotides are TGTGCCAGCAGCTTCTCGCAGGGCCTTCGGATGGCTGAAGCTTTCTTT. Its protein is CASSFSQGLRMAEAFF.

The V call is TRBV7-9, the J call TRBJ2-2; D is tentatively TRBD1 or TRBD2 (6 bases each). CDR3 length: 13 amino acids. Per the germline V gene, CDR1 is SEHNR and CDR2 is FQNEAQ (reference sequence). V was shortened by 3 bases and J by 9 bases, with 11 bases between the two germline ends. This chain's CDR3 is CASSLWGARELFF. The CDR3 nucleotides are TGTGCCAGCAGCTTGTGGGGGGCTCGGGAGCTGTTTTTT.

The gene calls are TRBV28 and TRBJ2-7; D may be TRBD1 (6 bases). This CDR3 is built from 12 residues. Germline CDR1 reads MDHEN; CDR2 reads SYDVKM. Trimming stripped 8 bases from V and 3 bases from J, with 11 bases between. As DNA, the CDR3 is TGTGCCAGCCAGGGGACGGACTACGAGCAGTACTTC. It translates to CASQGTDYEQYF.

With regard to this clonotype: A clone one base away is much larger, so this may be a read error. V gene TRBV5-6 combines with J gene TRBJ2-7; TRBD2 might be the D (6 bases). The germline CDR1 and CDR2 sequences are SGHDT and YYEEEE. The CDR3 is 15 amino acids. The CDR3 nucleotides are TGTGCCAGCAGACTGATAGGGAGGCCACTCTACGAGCAGTGCTTC. Its protein product is CASRLIGRPLYEQCF.

This clonotype came up many times. The rearrangement links TRBV2 to TRBJ2-3; D gene uncertain. The CDR3 extends over 15 amino acids. Germline V lookup: CDR1 SNHLY, CDR2 FYNNEI. The V end lost 4 bases, the J end lost 0 bases, and 11 bases lay between the germline ends. CDR3: CASSVMVASTDTQYF. CDR3 DNA: TGTGCCAGCAGTGTTATGGTAGCTAGCACAGATACGCAGTATTTT. The variable domain in full, with the rest retrieved from reference TRBV2 and TRBJ2-3, is EPEVTQTPSHQVTQMGQEVILRCVPISNHLYFYWYRQILGQKVEFLVSFYNNEISEKSEIFDDQFSVERPDGSNFTLKIRSTKLEDSAMYFCASSVMVASTDTQYFGPGTRLTVL.

The V and J genes are TRBV6-5 and TRBJ1-1; D perhaps matches TRBD1 (5 bases). Germline values: CDR1 MNHEY, CDR2 SVGAGI. The V gene lost 5 bases and the J gene lost 10 bases, with 14 bases spanning the gap. The CDR3 runs 12 residues. CDR3 nucleotides: TGTGCCAGCAGTGCTGAGCGGGGGAGAGCTTTCTTT. It yields the protein CASSAERGRAFF.

The V gene is TRBV7-6, the J gene TRBJ2-3; D ambiguous. CDR1 and CDR2 from the germline V gene are SGHVS and FNYEAQ. This CDR3 has 10 residues. Trimming took off 5 bases at V and 4 bases at J, with 1 base between the two ends. CDR3: CASSPDTQYF. CDR3 bases: TGTGCCAGCAGCCCAGATACGCAGTATTTT.

This clonotype showed up just a few times. The J gene is TRBJ2-2, the V gene TRBV18; no clear D. V was shortened by 5 bases and J by 3 bases, with 10 bases between the two germline ends. This CDR3 is built from 14 residues. Germline-derived CDR1 and CDR2 are KGHSH and LQKENI. The chain's CDR3 is CASSVQYDTGELFF. As DNA, the CDR3 is TGTGCCAGCTCAGTACAGTATGACACCGGGGAGCTGTTTTTT.

The chain has TRBV14 and TRBJ1-5; D may be TRBD1 (5 bases). The CDR3 runs 18 residues. The V end lost 6 bases, the J end lost 1 base, and 22 bases lay between the germline ends. CDR1 and CDR2 from the germline V gene are SGHDN and FVKESK. The CDR3 loop reads CASSYSASGGLSNQPQHF. The CDR3 DNA is TGTGCCAGCAGTTACTCTGCTAGCGGGGGTCTAAGCAATCAGCCCCAGCATTTT.

The chain recombines TRBV6-1 with TRBJ2-6; maybe TRBD1 (6 bases). The CDR3 contains 13 residues. V dropped 10 bases and J dropped 5 bases, with 12 bases sitting between them. The V gene's germline CDR1 is MNHNS and CDR2 SASEGT. In nucleotides, the CDR3 is TGTGCCACCCAAAGGGACAGGGCCAACGTCCTGACTTTC. It specifies CATQRDRANVLTF.

A note on this clonotype: The junction shows a germline mismatch at one end, possibly a read error. V is TRBV20-1 and J is TRBJ2-2, with D possibly being TRBD1 (6 bases). Germline assignment: CDR1 DFQATT and CDR2 SNEGSKA (reference sequence). The CDR3 consists of 15 residues. The CDR3 here is CSARRAGASTRELFF. In DNA, the CDR3 is TGCAGTGCTAGGAGGGCAGGGGCGAGCACCAGGGAGCTGTTTTTT.

This clonotype came up many times. The rearrangement links TRBV19 to TRBJ1-5; D gene uncertain. Looked up from germline, CDR1 is LNHDA and CDR2 is SQIVND (reference sequence). The V end was cut by 5 bases, the J end by 5 bases, with 10 bases between. The CDR3 sequence is 13 residues long. For the CDR3, the DNA is TGTGCCAGTAGTCAGAACCCCGATCAGCCCCAGCATTTT. Translated, it gives CASSQNPDQPQHF.

Turning to this clonotype: A much larger clone sits a single nucleotide away, making a read error possible. The CDR3 end shows no conserved phenylalanine or tryptophan, and so a read error is likely. The chain has TRBV27 and TRBJ2-1, with 9 bases matching TRBD1. Germline CDR1 and CDR2: MNHEY and SMNVEV (reference sequence). Trimming at V came to 6 bases and at J to 1 base, leaving 1 base not matched to a gene. The CDR3 totals 14 residues. The chain's CDR3 is CASRDRGSYNEQFC. The CDR3 DNA is TGTGCCAGCAGGGACAGGGGTTCCTACAATGAGCAGTTCTGC.

This clonotype was seen ten or more times. V usage is TRBV7-9 and J usage is TRBJ1-2; D is uncertain. This CDR3 is built from 15 residues. Trimming removed 2 bases at V and 7 bases at J, with 17 bases between. The germline V gene has CDR1 SEHNR and CDR2 FQNEAQ (reference sequence). The CDR3 sequence is CASSLSPPRLAGYTF. The CDR3, as DNA: TGTGCCAGCAGCTTAAGCCCACCCCGTTTGGCTGGCTACACCTTC. The variable domain in full, with the rest retrieved from reference TRBV7-9 and TRBJ1-2, is DTGVSQNPRHKITKRGQNVTFRCDPISEHNRLYWYRQTLGQGPEFLTYFQNEAQLEKSRLLSDRFSAERPKGSFSTLEIQRTEQGDSAMYLCASSLSPPRLAGYTFGSGTRLTVV.

This clonotype has at least ten counts. This chain uses TRBV5-5 with TRBJ1-1, with TRBD1 as a possible D gene (5 bases). CDR1 is SGHKS, CDR2 YYEKEE, per germline (reference sequence). V lost 4 bases and J 1 base, leaving 17 bases between the germline ends. This CDR3 is built from 16 residues. The CDR3 sequence is CASSRSRFGGNTEAFF. CDR3 DNA sequence: TGTGCCAGCAGCCGCTCTCGTTTTGGGGGGAACACTGAAGCTTTCTTT.

This rearrangement joins TRBV6-1 to TRBJ2-3; 8 bases fit TRBD1. With V trimmed by 5 bases and J by 1 base, 11 bases remained unmatched. From germline, CDR1 is MNHNS and CDR2 SASEGT. The CDR3 has 17 amino acids. CDR3 residues: CASSYTSGGGGTDTQYF. Here the CDR3 DNA reads TGTGCCAGCAGTTACACTTCAGGGGGCGGCGGCACAGATACGCAGTATTTT.

CDR3 DNA sequence: TGTGCCACCAGTGATTTGGAGGGGTGGAATGAGCAGTTCTTC. It translates to CATSDLEGWNEQFF. The chain joins TRBV24-1 to TRBJ2-1; D could derive from TRBD1 or TRBD2 (5 bases each). The CDR3 covers 14 residues. The germline V and J ends were trimmed by 0 bases and 7 bases, with 9 bases remaining between them. Germline assignment: CDR1 KGHDR and CDR2 SFDVKD.

J is TRBJ2-2 and V is TRBV5-1; 15 bases map to TRBD2. V lost 3 bases to trimming and J lost 5 bases; unmatched junction nucleotides: 8. Germline loops: CDR1 SGHRS, CDR2 YFSETQ. This CDR3 has 18 amino acids. CDR3 amino acids: CASSSGGTSGGRTGELFF. The DNA for the CDR3 is TGCGCCAGCAGCTCGGGCGGGACTAGCGGGGGGAGAACCGGGGAGCTGTTTTTT.

In its sample, this clonotype was seen many times. The chain uses TRBV2 and TRBJ2-3; TRBD2 is a possible D gene (6 bases). There are 18 residues in the CDR3. Germline V gene sequence: CDR1 SNHLY, CDR2 FYNNEI. The germline V and J ends were trimmed by 5 bases and 3 bases, with 24 bases remaining between them. CDR3 amino acids: CASSQSRRDFQPTDTQYF. CDR3 in DNA: TGTGCCAGCAGTCAGTCTCGCCGGGACTTCCAACCTACAGATACGCAGTATTTT.